This TCR beta chain was documented in a study of read filtering for tumor transcriptome and immune sequencing. Whole-study context: Patients were 17 to 20 male and approximately 14 female, mean age 65.9 years, range about 47 to 85. RNA-seq yielded only roughly 75 to 1,300 TCR reads, IR-seq about 4.05 to 11 million.

The table lists this clonotype with many counts. Its antigen is unidentified. The germline V gene encodes CDR1 MDHEN and CDR2 SYDVKM. CDR3 length equals 13 residues. Deletions cut 6 bases from V and 5 bases from J, with 13 bases between. Study conclusions and caveats: Compared with RNA-seq, IR-seq gave much higher clonotype depth and reliability.

From around 440 ng of RNA, a library with molecular barcoded alpha/delta and beta/gamma adaptors was made. TCRdb ran MiXCR on the reads and lists one entry per CDR3 protein. The repertoire holds 37,000 or so distinct CDR3 sequences, with 12% to 15% as singletons. The sequence was collected from a donor over 35 with multiple myeloma. V usage is TRBV28 and J usage is TRBJ2-5; D is ambiguous. The sample taken for sequencing was a population of CD138-negative cells sorted from bone marrow. The CDR3 sequence is CASSSVAKETQYF. In DNA, the CDR3 is TGTGCCAGCAGCTCGGTAGCCAAGGAGACCCAGTACTTC. Filled out from reference TRBV28 and TRBJ2-5, the complete variable domain reads DVKVTQSSRYLVKRTGEKVFLECVQDMDHENMFWYRQDPGLGLRLIYFSYDVKMKEKGDIPEGYSVSREKKERFSLILESASTNQTSMYLCASSSVAKETQYFGPGTRLLVL.